This TCR beta chain was captured by sequencing in a study of T cell responses to AZD1222 COVID-19 vaccine. Study-level points and caveats: CD4 TCRs linked to vaccination spanned spike, dominating at 160-218 and 743-854. Females outnumbered males among donors, who were mostly white British; clonal diversity was possibly underestimated. Baseline serology detected seropositivity in only six AZD1222 recipients.

Comments on this clone: Its target is not known.

The data were produced by immunoSEQ multiplex PCR, yet TCRdb's version contains in-frame clones alone and is incomplete. The table includes some 150,000 clones, 85% to 90% detected once. V shed 8 bases and J shed 5 bases, with 9 bases lying between them. The CDR3 has 12 residues. Germline lookup yields CDR1 MGHRA and CDR2 YSYEKL. The receptor was isolated from an adult who received the AZD1222 COVID-19 vaccine. The J gene is TRBJ2-2, the V gene TRBV4-1; D unresolved. The sequenced sample was peripheral blood, obtained 28 days after the second AZD1222 dose. This chain's CDR3 is CASAKTTGELFF. In DNA, the CDR3 is TGCGCCAGCGCGAAAACTACCGGGGAGCTGTTTTTT.